The 2 T cell receptor beta chains presented below share a single source sample, sequenced in a study of blood T cell repertoires in COVID-19. Method: immunoSEQ multiplex PCR; TCRdb's copy keeps in-frame clones and lacks some. The repertoire has a few hundred thousand clones, approximately 83% of them found once; the top ten carry over 2%. The sample taken for sequencing was peripheral blood. Receptors were obtained from a woman aged 25-40 years who had recovered from COVID-19.

V is TRBV2 and J is TRBJ1-2; TRBD1 aligns across 9 bases. The CDR3 runs to 13 residues. V lost 6 bases, J lost 4 bases, and 3 bases stayed unmatched. Looked up from germline, CDR1 is SNHLY and CDR2 is FYNNEI. CDR3 region: CASRADRGYGYTF. The CDR3 region has the DNA TGTGCCAGCAGGGCGGACAGGGGCTATGGCTACACCTTC.

The V gene is TRBV6-5, the J gene TRBJ1-1, with D tentatively TRBD1 (6 bases). There are 14 residues in the CDR3. Looked up from germline, CDR1 is MNHEY and CDR2 is SVGAGI. V was cut by 6 bases and J by 0 bases, with 11 bases left in between. This CDR3 is CASRLTGMNTEAFF. Written as DNA, the CDR3 is TGTGCCAGCAGGCTAACAGGGATGAACACTGAAGCTTTCTTT.